Presented here are 5 T cell receptor beta chains from one specimen sequenced in a study of T cell responses to AZD1222 COVID-19 vaccine. The data were produced by immunoSEQ multiplex PCR, yet TCRdb's version contains in-frame clones alone and is incomplete. This sample has approximately 140,000 clones, with 91% found just once. This specimen was peripheral blood, taken on day 0 of AZD1222 vaccination. The source is an adult in good health.

This chain joins TRBV2 and TRBJ2-2; possibly TRBD2 for D (6 bases). The CDR3 contains 16 residues. Germline CDR1 is SNHLY and CDR2 is FYNNEI. V lost 6 bases and J 6 bases, leaving 20 bases between the germline ends. The CDR3 nucleotides read TGTGCCAGCAGCGCTTCACTAGCCGTGGGGGCCGGGGAGCTGTTTTTT. It encodes CASSASLAVGAGELFF.

The V gene is TRBV2, the J gene TRBJ1-2; TRBD1 matches at 7 bases. The germline V gene encodes CDR1 SNHLY and CDR2 FYNNEI. This CDR3 has 13 residues. V was pared by 4 bases and J by 3 bases, with 2 bases of the junction left unmatched. Here the CDR3 DNA reads TGTGCCAGCAGTGGCAGGGGGGACTATGGCTACACCTTC. Encoded protein: CASSGRGDYGYTF.

This chain connects TRBV3-1 (or the pseudogene TRBV3-2) to TRBJ1-4; D is perhaps TRBD1 (6 bases). CDR3 size: 15 residues. Trimming took 8 bases from V and 8 from J, leaving 21 bases between them. Germline V CDR1 and CDR2: LGHDT, YNNKEL (reference sequence). This chain's CDR3 is CASSRRDFGGEKLFF. In DNA, the CDR3 is TGTGCCAGCTCCCGAAGGGACTTTGGGGGCGAAAAACTGTTTTTT.

Concerning this clone: The same CDR3 arises from other DNA sequences in this sample as well. The chain employs TRBV2 and TRBJ1-1; no definite D call. V was pared by 0 bases and J by 4 bases, with 6 bases between. Germline assignment: CDR1 SNHLY and CDR2 FYNNEI. CDR3 length: 13 amino acids. The CDR3 nucleotides read TGTGCCAGCAGTGAAGCCCGAGGCACTGAAGCTTTCTTT. Its protein product is CASSEARGTEAFF.

The genes are TRBV7-9 and TRBJ2-7; the D is unclear. The CDR3 extends over 14 amino acids. CDR1 and CDR2 from the germline V gene are SEHNR and FQNEAQ (reference sequence). The germline V and J ends were trimmed by 3 bases and 1 base, with 10 bases remaining between them. DNA for the CDR3: TGTGCCAGCAGCTTCTCGGACGGTTCCTACGAGCAGTACTTC. Translated: CASSFSDGSYEQYF.